The source of this T cell receptor (beta chain) is a study of neurological immune-mediated disorders (dated by TCRdb to about 2019). Notes on the research overall: The study compared peripheral blood TCR-beta repertoires of HTLV-I-associated myelopathy (HAM/TSP) patients, multiple sclerosis patients and healthy controls using UMI-based sequencing. Alongside PBMC samples, the set of some 98 TCR-beta libraries contained longitudinal samples, technical triplicates, and paired CD4+ and CD8+ T-cell subsets that had been sorted. Technical triplicate libraries were sequenced to precisely calculate the variability in frequency of each individual clone. The cohort was made up of about 66 subjects, consisting of some 15 HAM/TSP patients, 35 or so multiple sclerosis patients and roughly 20 healthy controls.

Taken with the paper, the label for time point translates to: technical triplicate 3. For sorted-subset TCR libraries, approximately 1 million sorted CD4+ or CD8+ T cells were used. PBMCs were separated from peripheral blood using Ficoll-Hypaque density gradient centrifugation and then cryopreserved in liquid nitrogen. The study also sequenced paired sorted CD4+ and CD8+ subsets from healthy controls, HAM/TSP patients and MS patients. This clonotype was seen many times. Its antigen specificity is not known. Qualities for individual bases were not recorded, and no much larger clone is one base off. cDNA synthesis used template-switch 5'RACE with a primer carrying a 10-nucleotide random unique molecular identifier tagging each TCR transcript. Every sequencing run covered 15-18 subjects and yielded more than 160 million TCR-beta sequences. Total RNA was extracted with the RNeasy kit. Using the KAPA Real-time Library Amplification kit, TCR-beta VDJ regions were amplified with primers for the TCR constant region and the 5'RACE anchor. Sample indexes and Illumina adaptors were added in a first PCR, and a second PCR then increased library yield. After purification with Ampure beads, the TCR product of roughly 650 bp was size-selected on a 2% E-gel SizeSelection system. Before pooling, library quality was assessed on a Bioanalyzer, concentration was determined with Qubit, and library quantification was performed with the Kapa Library Quantification kit. Paired-end 2 x 150 bp sequencing of the libraries was performed on an Illumina HiSeq 2500. To increase sequence diversity, roughly 24-32% phiX was spiked into each library pool. The original methods were these. Quality-filtered reads were processed with the UMI-based MiGEC pipeline, which removed over 85% of raw TCR sequences during error correction. IMGT germline references were used for aligning VDJ genes, and each clonotype was defined as a unique CDR3 amino acid sequence together with its V-J genes. Clonal expansion, Shannon diversity and CDR3 relatedness were evaluated with VDJtools (CalcPairwiseDistances, ClusterSamples), while phylogenetic trees were built in CLCbio workbench. Expanded clones were defined as having at least 8 unique UMIs, based on coefficient-of-variation modelling across technical triplicates. In-frame beta chains were kept once TCRdb had trimmed the public reads at Q25 with fastp and called clones with MiXCR. Rows are combined by CDR3 protein, so each entry shows the most common genes and DNA. The V and J calls, along with clone size, are taken from TCRdb and not from the paper's own processing. A total of about 31,000 distinct CDR3 sequences appear in this sample, about 17% of them only once. The ten largest clones add up to around 5.2% of the sample.

Broad study findings and their caveats: TCR clonal expansion was highest in HAM/TSP patients and lowest in MS patients, with MS patients falling below even healthy controls. No identical CDR3 amino acid sequences were found to be shared among expanded clones across subjects, suggesting that TCR-beta repertoires were private in all groups.

This receptor was taken from a female donor with HTLV-1-associated myelopathy (HAM/TSP). Sequencing was carried out using CD4+ T cells from blood.

Here the CDR3 is given as CASSTGQPGETQYF. DNA sequence: TGTGCCAGCAGCACTGGACAGCCTGGAGAGACCCAGTACTTC. The chain was built from TRBV7-9 and TRBJ2-5, with a weak D call of TRBD1 (6 bases match). Taken from cysteine to phenylalanine, the CDR3 has 14 residues. Kept here is only the CDR3 DNA, which spans 42 bases and is read in frame from base 1. CDR1 and CDR2, per the germline V gene (reference sequence), are SEHNR and FQNEAQ. Relative to germline, V is 5 bases shorter and J is 4 bases shorter, with 14 bases between their ends.